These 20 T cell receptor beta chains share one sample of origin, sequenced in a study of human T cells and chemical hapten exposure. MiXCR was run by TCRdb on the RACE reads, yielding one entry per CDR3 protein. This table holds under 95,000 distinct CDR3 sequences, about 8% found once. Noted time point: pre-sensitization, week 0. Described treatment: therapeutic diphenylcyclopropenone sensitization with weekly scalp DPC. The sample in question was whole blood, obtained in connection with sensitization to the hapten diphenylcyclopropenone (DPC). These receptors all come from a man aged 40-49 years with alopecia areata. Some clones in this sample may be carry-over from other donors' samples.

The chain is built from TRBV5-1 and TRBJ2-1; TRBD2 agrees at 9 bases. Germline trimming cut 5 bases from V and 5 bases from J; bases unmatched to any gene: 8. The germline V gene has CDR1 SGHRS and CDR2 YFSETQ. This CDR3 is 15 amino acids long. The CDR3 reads CASSESGRTNNEQFF. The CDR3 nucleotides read TGCGCCAGCAGTGAAAGCGGGAGGACAAACAATGAGCAGTTCTTC.

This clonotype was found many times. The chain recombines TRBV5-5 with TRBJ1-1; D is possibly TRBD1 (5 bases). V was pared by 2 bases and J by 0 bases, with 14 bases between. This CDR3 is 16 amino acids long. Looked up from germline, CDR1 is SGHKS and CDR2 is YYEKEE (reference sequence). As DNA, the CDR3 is TGTGCCAGCAGCTTATTTCTAGGACAAATGAACACTGAAGCTTTCTTT. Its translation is CASSLFLGQMNTEAFF. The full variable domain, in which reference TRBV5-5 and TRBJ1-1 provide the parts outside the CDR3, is DAGVTQSPTHLIKTRGQQVTLRCSPISGHKSVSWYQQVLGQGPQFIFQYYEKEERGRGNFPDRFSARQFPNYSSELNVNALLLGDSALYLCASSLFLGQMNTEAFFGQGTRLTVV.

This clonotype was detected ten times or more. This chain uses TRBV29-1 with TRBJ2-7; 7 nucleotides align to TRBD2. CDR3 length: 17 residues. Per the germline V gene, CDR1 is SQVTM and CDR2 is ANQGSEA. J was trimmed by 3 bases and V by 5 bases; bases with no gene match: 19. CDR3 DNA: TGCAGCGTTTCCGGAGCTACGGTACGGGAGCGGGGCTACGAGCAGTACTTC. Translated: CSVSGATVRERGYEQYF.

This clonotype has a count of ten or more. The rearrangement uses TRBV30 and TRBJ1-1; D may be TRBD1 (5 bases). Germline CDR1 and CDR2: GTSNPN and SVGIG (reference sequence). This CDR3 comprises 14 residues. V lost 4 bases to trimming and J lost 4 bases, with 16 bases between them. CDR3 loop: CAWKGRGRSTEAFF. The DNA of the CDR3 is TGTGCCTGGAAAGGAAGGGGCAGAAGCACTGAAGCTTTCTTT.

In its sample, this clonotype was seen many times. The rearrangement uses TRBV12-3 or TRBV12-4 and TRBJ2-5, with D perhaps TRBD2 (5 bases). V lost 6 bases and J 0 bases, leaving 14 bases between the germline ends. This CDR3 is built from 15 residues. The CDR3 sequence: CASSRLSGYQETQYF. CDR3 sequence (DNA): TGTGCCAGCAGCCGGCTTTCGGGGTACCAAGAGACCCAGTACTTC.

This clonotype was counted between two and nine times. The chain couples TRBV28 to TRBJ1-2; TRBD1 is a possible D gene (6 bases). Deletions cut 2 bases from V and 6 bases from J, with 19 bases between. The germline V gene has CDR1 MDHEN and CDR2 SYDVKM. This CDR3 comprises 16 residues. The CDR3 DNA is TGTGCCAGCAGTTTACGGGGGCGCAACGTAATGGATGGCTACACCTTC. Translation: CASSLRGRNVMDGYTF.

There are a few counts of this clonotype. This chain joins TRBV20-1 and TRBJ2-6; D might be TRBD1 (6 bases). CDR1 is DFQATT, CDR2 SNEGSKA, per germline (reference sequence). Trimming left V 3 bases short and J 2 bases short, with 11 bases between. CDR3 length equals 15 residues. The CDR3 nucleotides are TGCAGTGCTAGCAGGACAGCTACTGGGGCCAACGTCCTGACTTTC. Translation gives CSASRTATGANVLTF.

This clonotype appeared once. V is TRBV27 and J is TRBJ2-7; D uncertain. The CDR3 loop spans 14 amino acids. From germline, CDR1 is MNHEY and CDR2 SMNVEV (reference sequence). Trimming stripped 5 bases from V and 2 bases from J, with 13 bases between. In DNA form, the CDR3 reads TGTGCCAGCAGTCCCTCCATAGGACCCTACGAGCAGTACTTC. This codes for CASSPSIGPYEQYF.

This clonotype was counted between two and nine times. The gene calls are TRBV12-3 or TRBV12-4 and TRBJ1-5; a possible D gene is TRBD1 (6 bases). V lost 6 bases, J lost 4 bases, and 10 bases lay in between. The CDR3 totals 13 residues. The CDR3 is CASRLRGNQPQHF. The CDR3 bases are TGTGCCAGCAGGCTGAGGGGGAATCAGCCCCAGCATTTT.

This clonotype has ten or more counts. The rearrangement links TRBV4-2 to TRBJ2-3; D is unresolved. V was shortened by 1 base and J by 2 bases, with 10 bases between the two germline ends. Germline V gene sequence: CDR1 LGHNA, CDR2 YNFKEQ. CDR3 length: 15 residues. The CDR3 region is CASSQGAAITDTQYF. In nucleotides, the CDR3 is TGTGCCAGCAGCCAAGGGGCGGCTATCACAGATACGCAGTATTTT.

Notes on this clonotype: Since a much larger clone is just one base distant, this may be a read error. The CDR3 is CASGQGQGGYEQYV. The DNA for the CDR3 is TGTGCCAGCGGTCAGGGACAGGGGGGCTACGAGCAGTACGTC. The rearrangement links TRBV6-5 to TRBJ2-7, with 11 bases matching TRBD1. Germline trimming cut 8 bases from V and 3 bases from J; bases unmatched to any gene: 6. CDR1 and CDR2 from the germline V gene are MNHEY and SVGAGI. CDR3 length: 14 amino acids.

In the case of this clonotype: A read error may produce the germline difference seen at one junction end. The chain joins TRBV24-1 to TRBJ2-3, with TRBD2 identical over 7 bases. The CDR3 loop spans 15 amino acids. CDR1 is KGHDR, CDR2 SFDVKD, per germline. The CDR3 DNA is TGTGGCACCAACGCGGGAGAGGGTCAGACAGATACGCAGTATTTT. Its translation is CGTNAGEGQTDTQYF.

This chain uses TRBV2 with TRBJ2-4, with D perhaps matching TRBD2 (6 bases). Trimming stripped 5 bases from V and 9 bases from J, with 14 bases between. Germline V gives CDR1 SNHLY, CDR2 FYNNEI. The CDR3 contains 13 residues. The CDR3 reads CASSRDRESIQYF. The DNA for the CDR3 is TGTGCCAGCAGTCGGGACCGGGAGAGCATTCAGTACTTC.

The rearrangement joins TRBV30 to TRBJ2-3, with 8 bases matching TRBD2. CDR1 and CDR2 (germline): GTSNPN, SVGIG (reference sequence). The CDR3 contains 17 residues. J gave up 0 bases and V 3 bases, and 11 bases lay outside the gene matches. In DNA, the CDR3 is TGTGCCTGGAGACATTACGGGAGGGGGGCTAGCACAGATACGCAGTATTTT. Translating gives CAWRHYGRGASTDTQYF.

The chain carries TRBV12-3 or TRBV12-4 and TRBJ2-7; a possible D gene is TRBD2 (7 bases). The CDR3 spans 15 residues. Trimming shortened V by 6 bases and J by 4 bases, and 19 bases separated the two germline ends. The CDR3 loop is CASSLGGAHGYEQYF. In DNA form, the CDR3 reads TGTGCCAGCAGCCTAGGGGGGGCGCATGGATACGAGCAGTACTTC.

This chain's CDR3 is CASTPGGSDEQFF. DNA for the CDR3: TGTGCCAGCACCCCCGGGGGGTCGGATGAGCAGTTCTTC. The chain recombines TRBV7-9 with TRBJ2-1, with TRBD2 identical over 7 bases. The V and J ends lost 7 bases and 8 bases, in that order; junction bases with no gene match: 8. From germline, CDR1 is SEHNR and CDR2 FQNEAQ (reference sequence). This CDR3 comprises 13 residues. Variable domain in full (rest from reference TRBV7-9 and TRBJ2-1): DTGVSQNPRHKITKRGQNVTFRCDPISEHNRLYWYRQTLGQGPEFLTYFQNEAQLEKSRLLSDRFSAERPKGSFSTLEIQRTEQGDSAMYLCASTPGGSDEQFFGPGTRLTVL.

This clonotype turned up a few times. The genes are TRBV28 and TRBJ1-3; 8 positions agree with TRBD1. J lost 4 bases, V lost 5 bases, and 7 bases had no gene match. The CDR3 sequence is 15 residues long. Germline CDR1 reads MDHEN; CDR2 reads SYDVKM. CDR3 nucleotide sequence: TGTGCCAGCAGTACCCAGGGGGCGAGAGGAAACACCATATATTTT. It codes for CASSTQGARGNTIYF.

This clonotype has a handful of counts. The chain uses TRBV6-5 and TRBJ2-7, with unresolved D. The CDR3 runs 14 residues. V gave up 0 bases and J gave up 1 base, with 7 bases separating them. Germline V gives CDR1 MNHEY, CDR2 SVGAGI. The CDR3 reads CASSYSKASYEQYV. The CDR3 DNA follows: TGTGCCAGCAGTTACTCCAAGGCTTCCTACGAGCAGTACGTC.

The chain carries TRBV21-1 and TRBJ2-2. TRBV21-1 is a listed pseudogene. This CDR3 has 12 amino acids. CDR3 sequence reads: CASMGRWPELFF. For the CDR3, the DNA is TGTGCCAGCATGGGAAGGTGGCCGGAGCTGTTTTTT.

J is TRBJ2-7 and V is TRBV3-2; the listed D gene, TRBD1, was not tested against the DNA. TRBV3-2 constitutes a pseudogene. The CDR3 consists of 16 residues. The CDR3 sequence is CASSQDPRTGPRLQYV. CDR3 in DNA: TGTGCCAGCAGCCAAGACCCCAGGACAGGCCCCAGGTTGCAGTACGTC.